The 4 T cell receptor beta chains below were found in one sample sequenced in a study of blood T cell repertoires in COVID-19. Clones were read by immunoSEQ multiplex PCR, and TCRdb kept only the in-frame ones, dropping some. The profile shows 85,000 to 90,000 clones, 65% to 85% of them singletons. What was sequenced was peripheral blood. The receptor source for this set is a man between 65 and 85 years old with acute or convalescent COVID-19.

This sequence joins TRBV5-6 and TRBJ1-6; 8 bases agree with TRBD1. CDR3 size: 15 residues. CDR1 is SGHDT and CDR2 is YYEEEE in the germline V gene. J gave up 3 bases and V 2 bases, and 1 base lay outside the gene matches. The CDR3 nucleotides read TGTGCCAGCAGCTTAGGGACAGGCTATAATTCACCCCTCCACTTT. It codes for CASSLGTGYNSPLHF.

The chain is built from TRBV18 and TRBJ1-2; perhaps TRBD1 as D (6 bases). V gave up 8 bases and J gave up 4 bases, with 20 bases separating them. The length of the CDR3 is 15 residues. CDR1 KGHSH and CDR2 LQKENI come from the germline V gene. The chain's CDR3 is CASALRQESIYGYTF. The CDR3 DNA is TGTGCCAGCGCCCTCCGACAGGAGAGTATCTATGGCTACACCTTC.

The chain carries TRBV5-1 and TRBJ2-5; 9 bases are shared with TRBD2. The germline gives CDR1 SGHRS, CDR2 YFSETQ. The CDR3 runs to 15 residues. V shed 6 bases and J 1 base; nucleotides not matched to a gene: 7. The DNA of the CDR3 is TGCGCCAGCATCGCCGGGACTAGCTTCCAAGAGACCCAGTACTTC. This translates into CASIAGTSFQETQYF.

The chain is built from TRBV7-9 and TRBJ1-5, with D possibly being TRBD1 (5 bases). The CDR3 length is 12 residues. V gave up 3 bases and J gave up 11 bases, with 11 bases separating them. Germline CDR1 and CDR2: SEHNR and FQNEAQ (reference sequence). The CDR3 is CASSFVGGSQHF. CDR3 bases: TGTGCCAGCAGCTTTGTTGGGGGGTCCCAGCATTTT.